This T cell receptor beta chain was sequenced in a study of blood T cell repertoires in COVID-19. The wider study: Material from acute and convalescent COVID-19 was sourced from the United States, Italy and Spain. Sources were T cells, B-cell-depleted T cells, or PBMCs; the material itself was cDNA or gDNA.

This CDR3 has 14 amino acids. V shed 5 bases and J shed 0 bases, with 8 bases lying between them. Germline V lookup: CDR1 SEHNR, CDR2 FQNEAQ (reference sequence). Source study methods: Amplification of reference gene primers was used by the study to estimate nucleated cell counts. Using immunoSEQ multiplex PCR, the repertoire was profiled, and TCRdb retains in-frame clones only, with some absent. From that table come the V and J calls and clone size; the DNA was used to work out D and trimming. The top ten hold almost 1% of the sample, which has 180,000 or so clones, about 88% seen once. Input material: peripheral blood. This clonotype was obtained from a man between 18 and 29 years old with acute or convalescent COVID-19. The chain uses TRBV7-9 and TRBJ2-1; D remains ambiguous. The CDR3 nucleotides are TGTGCCAGCAGCCGAGTAAGCTCCTACAATGAGCAGTTCTTC. Its translation is CASSRVSSYNEQFF.